This entry describes one TCR beta chain. Its binding antigen is unknown. Per-nucleotide qualities are absent, and no much larger clonotype sits a single base away. This specimen belongs to a study of T cells in Graves' hyperthyroidism and ophthalmopathy (dated by TCRdb to the late 2010s). A note on the overall study: Peripheral blood was collected at initial diagnosis, before any treatment. An independent validation cohort of around 20 hyperthyroidism patients and about 16 patients who later progressed to ophthalmopathy tested prospective prediction of ophthalmopathy. The paper reports TCR Vbeta CDR3 sequencing of approximately 140 peripheral blood samples: 40 or so ophthalmopathy, under 85 hyperthyroidism and approximately 17 progressor patients. TCR V-J signatures able to tell the groups apart were searched for in a discovery cohort of 95 or so patients, of whom about 40 had Graves' ophthalmopathy and roughly 57 had stable Graves' hyperthyroidism. The study also compared thyroid tissue and blood T-cell repertoires from more than five Graves' hyperthyroidism patients. The approximately 98 discovery patients were randomly divided into training and test sets at a 7:3 ratio. Following sampling, methimazole starting at 30 mg daily was given to hyperthyroidism patients, and high-dose intravenous methylprednisolone was given to ophthalmopathy patients.

The research as a whole found: Most expanded thyroid clonotypes (frequency above 0.001) were also found in blood, which suggests that blood repertoires may mirror thyroid immune responses. In validation, progression to ophthalmopathy was predicted by the model with nearly 71% sensitivity and roughly 76% specificity, a median of around 5.9 months before onset. No statistical method was used to set the sample size in advance, and investigators knew the group allocation. A model built on a 13 V-J signature distinguished ophthalmopathy from stable hyperthyroidism, reaching 87.88% sensitivity and 81% to 83% specificity in cross-validation and 80%/75% in testing.

The TCR beta CDR3 regions were amplified from the RNA transcripts. A first-round RT-PCR of the TCR CDR3 used the HTBI primer set with the Qiagen OneStep RT-PCR kit. The libraries were constructed in a second round of multiplex PCR and then size-selected and purified. The libraries were sequenced on an Illumina HiSeq2000 using paired-end 100 bp reads. On the authors' methods: SOAPnuke was used to process the raw data, with reads discarded if the reads contained adapters or uncalled bases, had a mean Phred below 15, or lacked an exact constant-primer or identifier match. COPE v1.2.5 was used to merge the high-quality paired reads, and each unique nucleotide sequence was defined as a clonotype. Clonotypes were aligned to IMGT TRBV, TRBD and TRBJ reference segments using MiTCR v1.1. The analysis included only V-J combinations with a frequency above 0.0001, which together covered over 98% of the repertoires. A TCS score was defined as the ratio between F50 (clonal expansion) and ExV (chaos), using BLOSUM62-based TCRdist between CDR3 peptides within each V-J. Welch's t-statistics and random forest reduced 500 to 550 V-J features to fewer than 15, which were used in a naive Bayes classifier (R e1071). Starting from the raw public reads, TCRdb applied fastp trimming at Q25, assembled clones with MiXCR and retained in-frame beta chains. For every CDR3 protein sequence, its rows merge into one entry that carries the most common genes and DNA. What appears here as the V and J calls and clone size reflects TCRdb's work, not the paper's. Present in this sample are 250,000 to 350,000 distinct CDR3 sequences, about 15% of which were seen just once. Of the sample, around 55% falls within the top ten clones.

Taken from the germline V gene, the CDR1 and CDR2 loops are MNHEY and SVGEGT. From the cysteine through the phenylalanine, the CDR3 covers 13 amino acids. The only DNA kept is the CDR3, 39 bases in frame from the first base. V ends up 5 bases short and J 7 bases short, with an unmatched junction base count of 6. In the ophthalmopathy patients, disease was moderately to severely active, with a Clinical Activity Score of 3 or more, a NOSPECS grade of 4 or more, and a duration of less than 3 months. Exclusion was applied to patients with uncontrolled infections, other autoimmune diseases, pregnancy or lactation. Diagnoses were established on the basis of clinical symptoms, serum thyroxine and TRAb, thyroid ultrasound, and orbital computed tomography. PBMCs were isolated from about 10 ml of fresh peripheral blood by Ficoll-Paque density gradient centrifugation. Total RNA was extracted with Trizol reagent, and quality was checked on an Agilent 2100 Bioanalyzer.

The sequenced material came from blood. The sequence joins TRBV6-2 or TRBV6-3 to TRBJ2-3; TRBD2 aligns with 7 central bases. The clonotype comes from a woman aged 60 to 75 with Graves' ophthalmopathy. The CDR3 protein: CASSKPGTNTQYF. The DNA is TGTGCCAGCAGTAAACCAGGGACTAATACGCAGTATTTT.